This T cell receptor (beta chain) was sequenced for a study of T cells expressing NK-cell markers. As for the study in general: Within the sequenced cohort of eight donors, seven exhibited HCMV seropositivity and one was seronegative.

CDR3 length equals 16 residues. Looked up from germline, CDR1 is KGHSH and CDR2 is LQKENI. TCRdb reprocessed the 5' RACE reads, keeping one entry per CDR3 protein, no DNA. The sample table includes a few hundred thousand distinct CDR3 sequences. The sample was blood T cells: a sorted CD56 or NKG2C T cell subset, CD4+ or CD8+ T cells, or bulk PBMC T cells (not recorded which). This chain joins TRBV18 and TRBJ2-3; as DNA is missing, the TRBD1 call by TCRdb cannot be tested. This TCR was sampled from a man aged 18-75 years in good health. CDR3: CASSRREGATTDTQYF. The full variable domain, with the rest looked up from reference TRBV18 and TRBJ2-3, is NAGVMQNPRHLVRRRGQEARLRCSPMKGHSHVYWYRQLPEEGLKFMVYLQKENIIDESGMPKERFSAEFPKEGPSILRIQQVVRGDSAAYFCASSRREGATTDTQYFGPGTRLTVL.